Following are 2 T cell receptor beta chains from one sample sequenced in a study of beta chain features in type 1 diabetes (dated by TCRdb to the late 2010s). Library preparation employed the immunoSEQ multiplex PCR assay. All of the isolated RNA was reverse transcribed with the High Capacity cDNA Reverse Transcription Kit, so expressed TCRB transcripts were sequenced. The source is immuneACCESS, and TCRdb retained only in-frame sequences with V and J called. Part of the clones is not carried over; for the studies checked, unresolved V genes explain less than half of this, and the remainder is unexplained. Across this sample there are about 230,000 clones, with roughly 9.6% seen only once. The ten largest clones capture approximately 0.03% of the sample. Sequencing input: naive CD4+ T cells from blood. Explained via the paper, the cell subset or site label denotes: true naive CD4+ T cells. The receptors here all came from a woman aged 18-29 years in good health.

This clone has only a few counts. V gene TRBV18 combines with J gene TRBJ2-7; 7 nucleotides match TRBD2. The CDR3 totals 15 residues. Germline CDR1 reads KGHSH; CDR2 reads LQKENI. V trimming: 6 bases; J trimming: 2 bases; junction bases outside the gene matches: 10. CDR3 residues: CASSLGRGDTYEQYF. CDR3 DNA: TGTGCCAGCTCCCTCGGACGGGGGGATACCTACGAGCAGTACTTC.

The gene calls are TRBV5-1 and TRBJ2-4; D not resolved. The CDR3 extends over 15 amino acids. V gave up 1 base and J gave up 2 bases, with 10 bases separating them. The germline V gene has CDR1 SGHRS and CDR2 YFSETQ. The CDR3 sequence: CASSLNVAPKNIQYF. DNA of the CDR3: TGCGCCAGCAGCTTGAATGTGGCCCCCAAAAACATTCAGTACTTC. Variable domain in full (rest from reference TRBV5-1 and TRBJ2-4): KAGVTQTPRYLIKTRGQQVTLSCSPISGHRSVSWYQQTPGQGLQFLFEYFSETQRNKGNFPGRFSGRQFSNSRSEMNVSTLELGDSALYLCASSLNVAPKNIQYFGAGTRLSVL.